These T cell receptor beta chains were read from a single sample in a study of cytomegalovirus exposure and HLA in healthy donors. Using immunoSEQ multiplex PCR, the repertoire was profiled, and TCRdb retains in-frame clones only, with some absent. The profile shows under 200,000 clones, around 77% of them singletons. Sequencing used PBMCs. The receptors were gathered from a man in his sixties in good health and CMV-seronegative. CDR3s include the opening cysteine and the closing phenylalanine or tryptophan. D genes are given only for firm matches. Clone size is stated in some rows and not others, as once, few, many or a class when expanded.

J,size,D,length,V,DNA,CDR3
TRBJ2-1,NA,NA,14,TRBV10-1,TGCGCCAGCAGTGGACAGGTCTCCTACAATGAGCAGTTCTTC,CASSGQVSYNEQFF
TRBJ2-2,NA,NA,14,TRBV6-6,TGTGCCAGCAGGGGCAACCTGAACACCGGGGAGCTGTTTTTT,CASRGNLNTGELFF
TRBJ1-6,few,NA,15,TRBV6-5,TGTGCCAGCGGGCGCCAGAGCTCCTATAATTCACCCCTCCACTTT,CASGRQSSYNSPLHF
TRBJ2-3,NA,NA,19,TRBV12-2,TGTGCAAGTCGCCTCAAGACAGGGACGGGCCCCACTAGCACAGATACGCAGTATTTT,CASRLKTGTGPTSTDTQYF
TRBJ2-3,NA,TRBD1,15,TRBV19,TGTGCCAGTAGTATTACAGGGGCTTTTGGGGATACGCAGTATTTT,CASSITGAFGDTQYF
TRBJ1-2,NA,TRBD1,15,TRBV28,TGTGCCAGCAGACCCACAGGGGCCAAGGACTATGGCTACACCTTC,CASRPTGAKDYGYTF
TRBJ2-5,NA,NA,15,TRBV10-1,TGCGCCAGCAGTGAGTCTTGGGGCAGTCAAGAGACCCAGTACTTC,CASSESWGSQETQYF
TRBJ2-6,NA,NA,14,TRBV7-9,TGTGCCAGCAGCTCCTACTCTGGGGCCAACGTCCTGACTTTC,CASSSYSGANVLTF
TRBJ1-5,NA,NA,15,TRBV9,TGTGCCAGCAGCGTGTCTGGTGCAGTAAATCAGCCCCAGCATTTT,CASSVSGAVNQPQHF
TRBJ2-2,NA,NA,15,TRBV5-1,TGCGCCAGCAGCTTTGAGACAGGAAACACCGGGGAGCTGTTTTTT,CASSFETGNTGELFF
TRBJ1-1,once,NA,15,TRBV5-1,TGCGCCAGCAGCCCCAATCCCGACAGAAGGGCTGAAGCTTTCTTT,CASSPNPDRRAEAFF
TRBJ1-5,NA,NA,15,TRBV2,TGTGCCAGCGCCAAGGAGGGGGGGGCCGGCCAGCCCCAGCATTTT,CASAKEGGAGQPQHF
TRBJ2-7,NA,TRBD1,15,TRBV2,TGTGCCAGCAGTGGAGGGACAGGTAGGAGAAACGAGCAGTACTTC,CASSGGTGRRNEQYF
TRBJ1-5,NA,TRBD1,13,TRBV30,TGTGCCTGGAGCGCGGACAGGGAGGCGACCCAGCATTTT,CAWSADREATQHF
TRBJ2-1,NA,TRBD2,14,TRBV28,TGTGCCAGCATCAAGCGGGGGGCCTACAATGAGCAGTTCTTC,CASIKRGAYNEQFF
TRBJ1-5,NA,NA,17,TRBV7-9,TGTGCCAGCAGCTCGGGGAGGGGGAAGACGAGCAATCAGCCCCAGCATTTT,CASSSGRGKTSNQPQHF
TRBJ1-1,once,TRBD1,12,TRBV2,TGTGCCAGCAGTCAGGACAGGGGGCGAGCTTTCTTT,CASSQDRGRAFF
TRBJ2-7,few,TRBD1,14,TRBV9,TGTGCCAGCAGCGTTGACAGGGCGAACTACGAGCAGTACTTC,CASSVDRANYEQYF
TRBJ1-3,NA,NA,13,TRBV7-2,TGTGCCAGCAGCTTCGAGGCGGGAAACACCATATATTTT,CASSFEAGNTIYF
TRBJ2-5,few,TRBD1,14,TRBV29-1,TGCAGCGGGGCGACAGGGGGCGATTTGGAGACCCAGTACTTC,CSGATGGDLETQYF
TRBJ1-2,few,NA,11,TRBV28,TGTGCCAGCAACTCGCGCTATGGCTACACCTTC,CASNSRYGYTF
TRBJ2-2,NA,NA,15,TRBV6-5,TGTGCCAGCAGTTACACACAGGGTAGTGGCGGGGAGCTGTTTTTT,CASSYTQGSGGELFF
TRBJ2-5,NA,TRBD1,17,TRBV27,TGTGCCAGCAGTTTAATGACAGGGTCGGGATTCCAAGAGACCCAGTACTTC,CASSLMTGSGFQETQYF
TRBJ2-2,NA,NA,10,TRBV29-1,TGCAGCGTTCTTAGCGGGGAGCTGTTTTTT,CSVLSGELFF
TRBJ1-6,NA,NA,15,TRBV15,TGTGCCACCAGCAGGGACAGAGCCGAAAATTCACCCCTCCACTTT,CATSRDRAENSPLHF
TRBJ2-7,NA,NA,14,TRBV2,TGTGCCAGCAGAGCAGGGGTTGGACCCTACGAGCAGTACTTC,CASRAGVGPYEQYF
TRBJ1-1,NA,TRBD1,14,TRBV6-5,TGTGCCAGCAGTTACGGGACAGGGGGCAGAGAAGCTTTCTTT,CASSYGTGGREAFF
TRBJ1-1,NA,NA,13,TRBV29-1,TGCAGCGCTCAACAGGCGCCGAACACTGAAGCTTTCTTT,CSAQQAPNTEAFF
TRBJ1-1,few,TRBD1,13,TRBV27,TGTGCCAGCAGTTTCCACAGGGGCACTGAAGCTTTCTTT,CASSFHRGTEAFF